Sequencing of this T cell receptor beta chain was carried out in a study of cytomegalovirus exposure and HLA in healthy donors. Comments on this clone: No antigen is known for it.

Broader study findings: With DRB1 most and HLA-C fewest, TCR association rates differed between HLA loci in a later analysis.

This CDR3 comprises 14 residues. Germline V CDR1 and CDR2: SGDLS, YYNGEE. V lost 4 bases, J lost 2 bases, and 4 bases stayed unmatched. PCR primers comprised 60 Vbeta and 13 Jbeta primers. Assay: immunoSEQ multiplex PCR; the TCRdb copy retains only in-frame clones and omits some. The data contain approximately 120,000 clones, more than 80% of them singletons. The sample was PBMCs. The chain is built from TRBV9 and TRBJ2-5, with 8 positions matching TRBD2. This TCR derives from a young woman in good health and CMV-seropositive. Written as DNA, the CDR3 is TGTGCCAGCAGCACGGGGGGGCCGCAAGAGACCCAGTACTTC. Translating gives CASSTGGPQETQYF.